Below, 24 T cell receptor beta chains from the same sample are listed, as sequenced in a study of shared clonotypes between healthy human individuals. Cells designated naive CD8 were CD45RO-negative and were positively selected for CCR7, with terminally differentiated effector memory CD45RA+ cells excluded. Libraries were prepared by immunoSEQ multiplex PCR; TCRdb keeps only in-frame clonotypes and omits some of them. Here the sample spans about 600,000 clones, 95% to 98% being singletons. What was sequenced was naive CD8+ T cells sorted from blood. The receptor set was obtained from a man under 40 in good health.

CDR3 amino acids: CAWSAGTGGHEQYF. CDR3 nucleotide sequence: TGTGCCTGGAGTGCCGGGACAGGTGGTCACGAGCAGTACTTC. The J gene is TRBJ2-7, the V gene TRBV30, with 8 nucleotides matching TRBD1. Germline CDR1 is GTSNPN and CDR2 is SVGIG (reference sequence). Germline trimming cut 1 base from V and 5 bases from J; bases unmatched to any gene: 7. The length of the CDR3 is 14 residues.

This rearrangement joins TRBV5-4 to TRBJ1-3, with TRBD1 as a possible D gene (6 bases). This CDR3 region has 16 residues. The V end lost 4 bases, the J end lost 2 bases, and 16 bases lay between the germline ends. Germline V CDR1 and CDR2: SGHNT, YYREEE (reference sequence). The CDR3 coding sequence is TGTGCCAGCAGCCTGGTTGGGGGCTTGGCTGGAAACACCATATATTTT. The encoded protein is CASSLVGGLAGNTIYF.

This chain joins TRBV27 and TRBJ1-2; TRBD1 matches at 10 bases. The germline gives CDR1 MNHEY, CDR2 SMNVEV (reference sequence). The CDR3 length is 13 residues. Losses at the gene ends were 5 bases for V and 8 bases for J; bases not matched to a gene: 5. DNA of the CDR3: TGTGCCAGCAGTGCCGGGACAGGGGACGGCTACACCTTC. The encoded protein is CASSAGTGDGYTF.

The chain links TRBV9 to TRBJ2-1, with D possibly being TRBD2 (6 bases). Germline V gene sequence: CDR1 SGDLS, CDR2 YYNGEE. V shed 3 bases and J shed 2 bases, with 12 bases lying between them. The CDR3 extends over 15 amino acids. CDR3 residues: CASSESGLTYNEQFF. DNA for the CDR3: TGTGCCAGCAGCGAGAGCGGACTAACCTACAATGAGCAGTTCTTC. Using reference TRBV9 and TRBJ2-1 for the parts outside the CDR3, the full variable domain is DSGVTQTPKHLITATGQRVTLRCSPRSGDLSVYWYQQSLDQGLQFLIQYYNGEERAKGNILERFSAQQFPDLHSELNLSSLELGDSALYFCASSESGLTYNEQFFGPGTRLTVL.

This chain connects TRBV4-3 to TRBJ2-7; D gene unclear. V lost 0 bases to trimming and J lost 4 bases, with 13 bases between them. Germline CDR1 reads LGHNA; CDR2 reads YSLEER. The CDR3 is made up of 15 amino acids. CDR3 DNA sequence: TGCGCCAGCAGCCAAGATACCCATGGTAGTTACGAGCAGTACTTC. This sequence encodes CASSQDTHGSYEQYF.

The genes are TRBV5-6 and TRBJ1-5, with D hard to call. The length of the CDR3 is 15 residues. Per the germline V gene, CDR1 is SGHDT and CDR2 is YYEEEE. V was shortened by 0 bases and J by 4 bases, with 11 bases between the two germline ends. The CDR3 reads CASSLAGAANQPQHF. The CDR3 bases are TGTGCCAGCAGCTTGGCCGGCGCAGCTAATCAGCCCCAGCATTTT.

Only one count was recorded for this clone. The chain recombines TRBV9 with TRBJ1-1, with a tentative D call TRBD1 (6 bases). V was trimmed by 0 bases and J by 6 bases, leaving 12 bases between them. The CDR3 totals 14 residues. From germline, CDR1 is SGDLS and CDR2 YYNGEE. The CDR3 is CASSVGPGGSEAFF. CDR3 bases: TGTGCCAGCAGCGTAGGGCCCGGGGGCTCTGAAGCTTTCTTT.

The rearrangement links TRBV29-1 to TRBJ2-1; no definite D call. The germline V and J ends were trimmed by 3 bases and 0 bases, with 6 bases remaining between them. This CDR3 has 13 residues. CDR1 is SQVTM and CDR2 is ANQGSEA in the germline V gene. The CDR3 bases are TGCAGCGTTGAGGATCCCTCCTACAATGAGCAGTTCTTC. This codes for CSVEDPSYNEQFF.

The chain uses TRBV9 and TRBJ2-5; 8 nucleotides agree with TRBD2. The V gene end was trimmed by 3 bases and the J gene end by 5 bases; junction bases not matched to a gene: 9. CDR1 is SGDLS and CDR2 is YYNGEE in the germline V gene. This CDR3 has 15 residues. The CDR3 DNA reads TGTGCCAGCAGCGCGGGGGCGGGAGGAACTGAGACCCAGTACTTC. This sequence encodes CASSAGAGGTETQYF.

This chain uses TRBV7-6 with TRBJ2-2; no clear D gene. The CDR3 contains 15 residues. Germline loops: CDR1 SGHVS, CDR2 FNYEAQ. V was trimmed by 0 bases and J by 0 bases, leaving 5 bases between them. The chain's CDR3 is CASSLAPSNTGELFF. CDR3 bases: TGTGCCAGCAGCTTAGCCCCTTCGAACACCGGGGAGCTGTTTTTT.

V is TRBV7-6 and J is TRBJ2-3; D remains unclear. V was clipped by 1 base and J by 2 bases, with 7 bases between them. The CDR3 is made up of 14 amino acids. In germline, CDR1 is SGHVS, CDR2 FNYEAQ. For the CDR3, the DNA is TGTGCCAGCAGCTTAGGACCGATCACAGATACGCAGTATTTT. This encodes CASSLGPITDTQYF.

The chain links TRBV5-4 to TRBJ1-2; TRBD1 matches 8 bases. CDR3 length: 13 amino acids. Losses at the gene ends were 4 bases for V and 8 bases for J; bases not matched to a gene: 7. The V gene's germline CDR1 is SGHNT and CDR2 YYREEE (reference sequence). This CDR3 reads CASSQGQGRGYTF. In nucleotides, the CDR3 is TGTGCCAGCAGCCAAGGACAGGGCCGGGGCTACACCTTC.

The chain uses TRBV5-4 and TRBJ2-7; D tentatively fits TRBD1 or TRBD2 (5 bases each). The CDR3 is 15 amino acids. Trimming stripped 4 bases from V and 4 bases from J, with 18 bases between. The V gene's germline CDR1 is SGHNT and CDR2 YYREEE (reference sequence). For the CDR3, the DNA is TGTGCCAGCAGCCACGACACGCTGGGGGTATACGAGCAGTACTTC. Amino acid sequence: CASSHDTLGVYEQYF.

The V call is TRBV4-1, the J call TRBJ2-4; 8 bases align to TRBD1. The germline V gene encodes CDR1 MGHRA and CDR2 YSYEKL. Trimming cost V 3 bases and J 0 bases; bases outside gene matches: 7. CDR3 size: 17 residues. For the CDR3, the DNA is TGCGCCAGCAGCCAGATTGGGACAGGCCAAGCCAAAAACATTCAGTACTTC. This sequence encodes CASSQIGTGQAKNIQYF.

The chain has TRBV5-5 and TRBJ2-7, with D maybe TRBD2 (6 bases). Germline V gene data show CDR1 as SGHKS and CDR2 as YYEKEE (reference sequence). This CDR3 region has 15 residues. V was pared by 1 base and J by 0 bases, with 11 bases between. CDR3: CASSLREWGSYEQYF. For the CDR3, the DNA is TGTGCCAGCAGCTTGCGGGAGTGGGGCTCCTACGAGCAGTACTTC.

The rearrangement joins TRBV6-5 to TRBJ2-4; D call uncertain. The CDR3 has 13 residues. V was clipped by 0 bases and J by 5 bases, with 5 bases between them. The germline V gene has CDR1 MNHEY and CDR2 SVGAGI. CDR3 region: CASSYSIQNIQYF. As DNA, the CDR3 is TGTGCCAGCAGTTACTCGATCCAAAACATTCAGTACTTC.

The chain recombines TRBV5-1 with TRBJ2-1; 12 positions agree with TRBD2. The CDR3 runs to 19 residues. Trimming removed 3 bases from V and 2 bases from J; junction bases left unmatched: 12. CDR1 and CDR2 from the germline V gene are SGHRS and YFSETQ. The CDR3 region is CASSWALAGGTSTYNEQFF. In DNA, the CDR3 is TGCGCCAGCAGCTGGGCACTAGCGGGAGGCACTTCCACCTACAATGAGCAGTTCTTC. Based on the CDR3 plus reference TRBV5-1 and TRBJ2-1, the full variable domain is KAGVTQTPRYLIKTRGQQVTLSCSPISGHRSVSWYQQTPGQGLQFLFEYFSETQRNKGNFPGRFSGRQFSNSRSEMNVSTLELGDSALYLCASSWALAGGTSTYNEQFFGPGTRLTVL.

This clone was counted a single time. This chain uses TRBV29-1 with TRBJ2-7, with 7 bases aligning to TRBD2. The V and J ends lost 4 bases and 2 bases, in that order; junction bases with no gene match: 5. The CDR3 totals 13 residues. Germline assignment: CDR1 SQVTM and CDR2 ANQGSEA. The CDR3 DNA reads TGCAGCGTTGTGTGGCGGGAGACCTACGAGCAGTACTTC. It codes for CSVVWRETYEQYF.

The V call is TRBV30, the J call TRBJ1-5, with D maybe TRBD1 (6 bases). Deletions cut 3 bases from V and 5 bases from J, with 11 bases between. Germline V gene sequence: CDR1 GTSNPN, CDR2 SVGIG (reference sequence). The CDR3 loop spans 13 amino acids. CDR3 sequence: CAWRGGADQPQHF. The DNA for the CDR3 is TGTGCCTGGAGAGGGGGGGCGGATCAGCCCCAGCATTTT.

The CDR3 coding sequence is TGTGCCAGCAGTGACTCCCTGAACACTGAAGCTTTCTTT. It translates to CASSDSLNTEAFF. This chain joins TRBV6-1 and TRBJ1-1; D is unclear. Trimming left V 3 bases short and J 0 bases short, with 5 bases between. CDR1 and CDR2 (germline): MNHNS, SASEGT. CDR3 size: 13 residues.

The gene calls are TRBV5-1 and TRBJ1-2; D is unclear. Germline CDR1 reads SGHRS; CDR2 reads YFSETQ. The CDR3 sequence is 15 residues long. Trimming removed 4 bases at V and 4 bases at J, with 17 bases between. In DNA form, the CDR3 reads TGCGCCAGCAGCCTTGGGCGCGGCTTCGCCTATGGCTACACCTTC. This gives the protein CASSLGRGFAYGYTF.

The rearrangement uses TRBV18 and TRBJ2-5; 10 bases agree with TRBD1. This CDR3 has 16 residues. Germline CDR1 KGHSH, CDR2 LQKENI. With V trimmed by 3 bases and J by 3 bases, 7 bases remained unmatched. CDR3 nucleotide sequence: TGTGCCAGCTCACCCCCGGACAGGGGGAGTGAAGAGACCCAGTACTTC. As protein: CASSPPDRGSEETQYF. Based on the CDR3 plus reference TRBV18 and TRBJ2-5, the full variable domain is NAGVMQNPRHLVRRRGQEARLRCSPMKGHSHVYWYRQLPEEGLKFMVYLQKENIIDESGMPKERFSAEFPKEGPSILRIQQVVRGDSAAYFCASSPPDRGSEETQYFGPGTRLLVL.

In DNA, the CDR3 is TGTGCCAGCAGCCCGGGACTAGCGAAAAACTCCTACGAGCAGTACTTC. This gives the protein CASSPGLAKNSYEQYF. The chain employs TRBV7-2 and TRBJ2-7; 10 bases line up with TRBD2. The CDR3 is 16 residues long. Trimming cost V 5 bases and J 0 bases; bases outside gene matches: 7. CDR1 is SGHTA, CDR2 FQGNSA, per germline.

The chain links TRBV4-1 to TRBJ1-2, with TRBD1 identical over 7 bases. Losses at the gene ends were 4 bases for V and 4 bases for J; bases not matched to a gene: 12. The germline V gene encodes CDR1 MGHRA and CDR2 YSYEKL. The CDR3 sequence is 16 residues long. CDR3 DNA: TGCGCCAGCAGCCTTGTCCTTACCGGGACAGCCTATGGCTACACCTTC. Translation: CASSLVLTGTAYGYTF.